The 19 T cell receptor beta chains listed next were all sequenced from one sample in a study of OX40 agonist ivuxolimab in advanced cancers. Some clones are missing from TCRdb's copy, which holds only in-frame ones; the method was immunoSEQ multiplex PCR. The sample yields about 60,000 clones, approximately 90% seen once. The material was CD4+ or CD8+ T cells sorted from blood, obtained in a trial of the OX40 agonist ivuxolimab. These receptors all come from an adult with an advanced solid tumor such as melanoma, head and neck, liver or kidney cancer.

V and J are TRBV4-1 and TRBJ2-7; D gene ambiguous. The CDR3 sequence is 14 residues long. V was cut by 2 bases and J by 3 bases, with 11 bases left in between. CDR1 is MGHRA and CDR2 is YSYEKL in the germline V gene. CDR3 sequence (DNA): TGCGCCAGCAGCCAAAGAAGTCAGAGCTACGAGCAGTACTTC. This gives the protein CASSQRSQSYEQYF.

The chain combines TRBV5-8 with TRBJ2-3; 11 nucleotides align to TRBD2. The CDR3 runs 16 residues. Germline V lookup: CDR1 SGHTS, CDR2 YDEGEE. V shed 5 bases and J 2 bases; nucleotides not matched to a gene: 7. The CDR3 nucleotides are TGTGCCAGCAGGCGAGGGACTAGCGGTTACACAGATACGCAGTATTTT. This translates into CASRRGTSGYTDTQYF.

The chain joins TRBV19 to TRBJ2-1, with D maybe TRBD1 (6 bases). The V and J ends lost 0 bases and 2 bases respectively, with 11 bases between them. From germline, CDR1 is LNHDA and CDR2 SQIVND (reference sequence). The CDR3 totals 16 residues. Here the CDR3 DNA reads TGTGCCAGTAGTATAGAAGCAGGGGCCCCCTACAATGAGCAGTTCTTC. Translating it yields CASSIEAGAPYNEQFF.

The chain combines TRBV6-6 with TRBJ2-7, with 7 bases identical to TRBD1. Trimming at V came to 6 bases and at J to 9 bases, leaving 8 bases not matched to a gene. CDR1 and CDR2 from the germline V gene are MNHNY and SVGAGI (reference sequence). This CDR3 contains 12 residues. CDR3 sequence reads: CASSPGQQAQYF. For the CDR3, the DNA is TGTGCCAGCAGCCCGGGACAGCAGGCGCAGTACTTC.

The chain's CDR3 is CASSTGHQETQYF. CDR3 bases: TGTGCCAGTAGTACTGGTCATCAAGAGACCCAGTACTTC. V is TRBV19 and J is TRBJ2-5; D is uncertain. Looked up from germline, CDR1 is LNHDA and CDR2 is SQIVND (reference sequence). Trimming shortened V by 4 bases and J by 2 bases, and 8 bases separated the two germline ends. The CDR3 has 13 residues.

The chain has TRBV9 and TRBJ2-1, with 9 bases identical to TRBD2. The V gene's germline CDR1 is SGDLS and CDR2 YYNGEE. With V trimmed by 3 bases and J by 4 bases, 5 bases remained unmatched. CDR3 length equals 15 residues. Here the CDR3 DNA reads TGTGCCAGCAGCGCCGGACTAGCGAGGTACAATGAGCAGTTCTTC. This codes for CASSAGLARYNEQFF.

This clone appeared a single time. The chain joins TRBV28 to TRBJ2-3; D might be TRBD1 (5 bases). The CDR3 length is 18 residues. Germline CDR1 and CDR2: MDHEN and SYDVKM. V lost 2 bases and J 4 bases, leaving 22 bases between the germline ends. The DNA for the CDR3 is TGTGCCAGCAGTTTAACCCATATTTACAGGCGAGGAGCAGATACGCAGTATTTT. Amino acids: CASSLTHIYRRGADTQYF.

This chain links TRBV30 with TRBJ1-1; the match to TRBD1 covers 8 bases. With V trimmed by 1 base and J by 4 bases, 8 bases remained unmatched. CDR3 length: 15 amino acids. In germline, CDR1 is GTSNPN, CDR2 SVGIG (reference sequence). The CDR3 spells CAWSDHKTGGTEAFF. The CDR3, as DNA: TGTGCCTGGAGTGACCACAAAACAGGGGGCACTGAAGCTTTCTTT. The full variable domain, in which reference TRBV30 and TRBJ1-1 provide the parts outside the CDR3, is SQTIHQWPATLVQPVGSPLSLECTVEGTSNPNLYWYRQAAGRGLQLLFYSVGIGQISSEVPQNLSASRPQDRQFILSSKKLLLSDSGFYLCAWSDHKTGGTEAFFGQGTRLTVV.

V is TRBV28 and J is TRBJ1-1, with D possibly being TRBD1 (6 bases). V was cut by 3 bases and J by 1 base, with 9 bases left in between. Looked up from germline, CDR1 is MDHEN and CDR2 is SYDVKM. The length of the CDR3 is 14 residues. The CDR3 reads CASSLPGQNTEAFF. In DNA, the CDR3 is TGTGCCAGCAGTTTGCCGGGACAGAACACTGAAGCTTTCTTT.

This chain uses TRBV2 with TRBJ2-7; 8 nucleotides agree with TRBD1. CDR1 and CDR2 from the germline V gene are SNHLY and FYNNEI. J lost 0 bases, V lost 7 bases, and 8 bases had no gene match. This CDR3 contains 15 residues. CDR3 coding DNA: TGTGCCAGCAACATACAGGGGGTAAGCTCCTACGAGCAGTACTTC. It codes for CASNIQGVSSYEQYF.

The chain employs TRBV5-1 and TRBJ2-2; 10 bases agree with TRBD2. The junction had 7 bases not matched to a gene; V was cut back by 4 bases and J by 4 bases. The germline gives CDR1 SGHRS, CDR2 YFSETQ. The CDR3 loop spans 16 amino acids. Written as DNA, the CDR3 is TGCGCCAGCAGCAATCTAGCGGGAGAACCCACCGGGGAGCTGTTTTTT. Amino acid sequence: CASSNLAGEPTGELFF.

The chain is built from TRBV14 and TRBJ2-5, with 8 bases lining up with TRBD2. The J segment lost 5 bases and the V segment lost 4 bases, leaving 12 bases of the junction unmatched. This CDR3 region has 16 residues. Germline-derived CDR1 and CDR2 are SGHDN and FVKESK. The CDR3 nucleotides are TGTGCCAGCAGCCCCTGGGGTAGCGGGAAAATTGAGACCCAGTACTTC. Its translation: CASSPWGSGKIETQYF.

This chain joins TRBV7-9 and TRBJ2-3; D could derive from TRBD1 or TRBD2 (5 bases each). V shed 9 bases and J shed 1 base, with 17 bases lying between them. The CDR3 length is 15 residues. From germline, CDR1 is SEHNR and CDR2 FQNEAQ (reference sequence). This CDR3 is CASGSAGRGTDTQYF. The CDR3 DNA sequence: TGTGCCAGTGGATCCGCAGGGAGAGGCACAGATACGCAGTATTTT.

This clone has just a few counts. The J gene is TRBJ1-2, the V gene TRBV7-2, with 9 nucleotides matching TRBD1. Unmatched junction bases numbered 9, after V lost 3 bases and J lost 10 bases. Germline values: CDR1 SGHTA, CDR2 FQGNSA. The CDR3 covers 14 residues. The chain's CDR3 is CASSFSDRGFDYTF. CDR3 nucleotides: TGTGCCAGCAGCTTTTCGGACAGGGGTTTTGACTACACCTTC. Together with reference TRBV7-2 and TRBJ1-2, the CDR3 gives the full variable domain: GAGVSQSPSNKVTEKGKDVELRCDPISGHTALYWYRQSLGQGLEFLIYFQGNSAPDKSGLPSDRFSAERTGGSVSTLTIQRTQQEDSAVYLCASSFSDRGFDYTFGSGTRLTVV.

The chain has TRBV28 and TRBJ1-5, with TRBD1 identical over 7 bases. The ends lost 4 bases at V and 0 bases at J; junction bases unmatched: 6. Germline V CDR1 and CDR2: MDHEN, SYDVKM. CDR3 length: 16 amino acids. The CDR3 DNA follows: TGTGCCAGCAGTTCAGGGGGAAGTTTTAGCAATCAGCCCCAGCATTTT. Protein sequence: CASSSGGSFSNQPQHF.

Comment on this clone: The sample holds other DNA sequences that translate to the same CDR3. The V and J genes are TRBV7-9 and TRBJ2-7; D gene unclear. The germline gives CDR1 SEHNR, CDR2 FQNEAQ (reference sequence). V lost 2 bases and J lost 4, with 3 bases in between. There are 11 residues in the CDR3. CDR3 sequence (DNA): TGTGCCAGCAGCTTATCGTACGAGCAGTACTTC. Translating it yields CASSLSYEQYF.

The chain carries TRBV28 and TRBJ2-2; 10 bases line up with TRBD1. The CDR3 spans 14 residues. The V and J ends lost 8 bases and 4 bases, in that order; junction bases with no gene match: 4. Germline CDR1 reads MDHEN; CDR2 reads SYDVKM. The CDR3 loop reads CASSTGGSTGELFF. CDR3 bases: TGTGCCAGCTCGACAGGGGGCTCCACCGGGGAGCTGTTTTTT.

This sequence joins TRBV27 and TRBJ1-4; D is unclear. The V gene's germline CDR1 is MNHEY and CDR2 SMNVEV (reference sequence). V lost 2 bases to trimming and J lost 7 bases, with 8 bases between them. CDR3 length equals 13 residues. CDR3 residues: CASSLQPFEKLFF. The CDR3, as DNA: TGTGCCAGCAGTTTACAACCGTTTGAAAAACTGTTTTTT.

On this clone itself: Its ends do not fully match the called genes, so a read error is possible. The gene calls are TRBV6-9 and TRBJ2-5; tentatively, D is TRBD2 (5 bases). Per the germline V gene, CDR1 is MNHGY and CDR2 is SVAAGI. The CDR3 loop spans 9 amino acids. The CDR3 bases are TGTGCCACTGAAGCGGAGCCCGACTTC. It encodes CATEAEPDF.